Following are 2 T cell receptor beta chains from one sample sequenced in a study of blood T cell repertoires in COVID-19. Sequencing used immunoSEQ multiplex PCR; TCRdb keeps in-frame clones, though not all of them. The sample holds approximately 230,000 clones; 70% to 90% are singletons and the top ten take around 6.3%. Sequenced input: peripheral blood. The receptors were sampled from a woman aged 30 to 39 with COVID-19, enrolled during active disease.

This clone was observed a few times. The chain links TRBV9 to TRBJ1-3, with a possible D match to TRBD1 (5 bases). Per germline, CDR1 SGDLS and CDR2 YYNGEE. V was pared by 3 bases and J by 0 bases, with 10 bases between. CDR3 size: 15 residues. The CDR3: CASSARRGSGNTIYF. The DNA of the CDR3 is TGTGCCAGCAGCGCTCGGAGGGGCTCTGGAAACACCATATATTTT.

CDR3 in DNA: TGTGCCCGCAGTGGCGGCGGGAGGGCCATAGATACGCAGTATTTT. Protein product: CARSGGGRAIDTQYF. V is TRBV30 and J is TRBJ2-3; 9 bases line up with TRBD2. CDR1 and CDR2 (germline): GTSNPN, SVGIG (reference sequence). V trimming: 8 bases; J trimming: 5 bases; junction bases outside the gene matches: 14. The CDR3 consists of 15 residues.